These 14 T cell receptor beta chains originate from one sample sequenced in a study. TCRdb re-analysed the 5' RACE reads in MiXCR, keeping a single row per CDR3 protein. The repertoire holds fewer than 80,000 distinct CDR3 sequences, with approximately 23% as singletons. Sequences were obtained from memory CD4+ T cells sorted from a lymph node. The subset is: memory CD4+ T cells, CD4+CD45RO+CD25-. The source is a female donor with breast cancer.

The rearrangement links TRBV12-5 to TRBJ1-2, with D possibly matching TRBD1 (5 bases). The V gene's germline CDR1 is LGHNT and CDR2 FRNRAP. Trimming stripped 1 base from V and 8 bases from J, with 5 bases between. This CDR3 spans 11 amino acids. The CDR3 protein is CASGLGGGYTF. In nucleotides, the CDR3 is TGTGCTAGTGGTTTGGGGGGGGGCTACACCTTC. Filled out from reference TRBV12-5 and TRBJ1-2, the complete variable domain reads DARVTQTPRHKVTEMGQEVTMRCQPILGHNTVFWYRQTMMQGLELLAYFRNRAPLDDSGMPKDRFSAEMPDATLATLKIQPSEPRDSAVYFCASGLGGGYTFGSGTRLTVV.

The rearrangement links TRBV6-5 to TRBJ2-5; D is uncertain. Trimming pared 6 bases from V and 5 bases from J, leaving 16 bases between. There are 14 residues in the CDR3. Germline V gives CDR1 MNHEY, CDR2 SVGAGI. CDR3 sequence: CASSQQRTGETQYF. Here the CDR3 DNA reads TGTGCCAGCAGCCAACAAAGGACGGGCGAGACCCAGTACTTC.

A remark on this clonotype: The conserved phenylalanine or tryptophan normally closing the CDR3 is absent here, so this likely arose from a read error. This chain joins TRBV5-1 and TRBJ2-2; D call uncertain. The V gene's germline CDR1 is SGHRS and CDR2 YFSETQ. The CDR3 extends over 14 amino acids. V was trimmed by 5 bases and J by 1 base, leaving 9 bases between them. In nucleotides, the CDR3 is TGCGCCAGCAGGTTGAGGCAGAACACCGGGGAGCTGTTTTGT. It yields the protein CASRLRQNTGELFC.

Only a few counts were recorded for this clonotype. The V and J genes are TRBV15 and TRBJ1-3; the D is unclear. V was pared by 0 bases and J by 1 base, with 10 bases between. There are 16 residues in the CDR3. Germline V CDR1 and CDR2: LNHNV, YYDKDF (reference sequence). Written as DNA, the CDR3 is TGTGCCACCAGCAGAGATATTGTGGGGTCTGGAAACACCATATATTTT. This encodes CATSRDIVGSGNTIYF.

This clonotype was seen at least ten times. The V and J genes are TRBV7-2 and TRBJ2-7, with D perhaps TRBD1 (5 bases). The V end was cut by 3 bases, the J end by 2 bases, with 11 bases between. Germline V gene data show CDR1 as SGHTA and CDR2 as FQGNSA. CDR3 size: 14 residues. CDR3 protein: CASSFDSRTYEQYF. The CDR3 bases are TGTGCCAGCAGCTTTGACAGCCGGACCTACGAGCAGTACTTC.

The CDR3 coding sequence is TGCAGTGCTTGCGGCTATAGCAATCAGCCCCAGCATTTT. It translates to CSACGYSNQPQHF. The gene calls are TRBV20-1 and TRBJ1-5; no definite D call. Germline V gives CDR1 DFQATT, CDR2 SNEGSKA (reference sequence). V dropped 5 bases and J dropped 0 bases, with 8 bases sitting between them. The CDR3 contains 13 residues.

CDR3 sequence: CSAQTDTSTDTQYF. CDR3 sequence (DNA): TGCAGTGCCCAGACAGATACTAGCACAGATACGCAGTATTTT. The rearrangement uses TRBV20-1 and TRBJ2-3; maybe TRBD1 (5 bases). The CDR3 consists of 14 residues. Germline loops: CDR1 DFQATT, CDR2 SNEGSKA (reference sequence). V lost 6 bases and J lost 0, with 13 bases in between.

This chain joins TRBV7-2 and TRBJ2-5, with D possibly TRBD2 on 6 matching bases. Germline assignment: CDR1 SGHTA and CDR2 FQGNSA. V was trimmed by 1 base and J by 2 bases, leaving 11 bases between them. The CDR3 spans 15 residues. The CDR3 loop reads CASSLVSGLQETQYF. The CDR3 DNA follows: TGTGCCAGCAGCTTAGTGTCGGGACTTCAAGAGACCCAGTACTTC.

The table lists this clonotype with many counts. DNA for the CDR3: TGTGCCAGCAGCCCGACTAGCGGGATGGGCAATGAGCAGTTCTTC. Its protein is CASSPTSGMGNEQFF. The chain carries TRBV7-3 and TRBJ2-1; 11 positions match TRBD2. In germline, CDR1 is SGHTA, CDR2 FQGTGA. Losses at the gene ends were 5 bases for V and 6 bases for J; bases not matched to a gene: 6. This CDR3 is built from 15 residues.

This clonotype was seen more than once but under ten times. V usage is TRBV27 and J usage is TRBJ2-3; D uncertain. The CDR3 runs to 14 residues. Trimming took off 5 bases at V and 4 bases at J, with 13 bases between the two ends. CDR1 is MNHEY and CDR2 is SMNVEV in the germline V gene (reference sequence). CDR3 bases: TGTGCCAGCAGTCGTCAAAGTACCTCAGATACGCAGTATTTT. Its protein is CASSRQSTSDTQYF.

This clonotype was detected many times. Written as DNA, the CDR3 is TGTGCCAGCGGTATGGGCACCTCACTCGAGCAGTACTTC. It encodes CASGMGTSLEQYF. The chain combines TRBV6-5 with TRBJ2-7; no clear D gene. Germline assignment: CDR1 MNHEY and CDR2 SVGAGI. The CDR3 sequence is 13 residues long. V lost 8 bases and J 6 bases, leaving 17 bases between the germline ends.

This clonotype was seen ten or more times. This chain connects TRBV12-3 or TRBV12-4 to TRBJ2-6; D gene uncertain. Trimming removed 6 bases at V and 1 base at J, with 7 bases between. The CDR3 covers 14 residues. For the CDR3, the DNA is TGTGCCAGCAGGGATTTATCTGGGGCCAACGTCCTGACTTTC. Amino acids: CASRDLSGANVLTF.

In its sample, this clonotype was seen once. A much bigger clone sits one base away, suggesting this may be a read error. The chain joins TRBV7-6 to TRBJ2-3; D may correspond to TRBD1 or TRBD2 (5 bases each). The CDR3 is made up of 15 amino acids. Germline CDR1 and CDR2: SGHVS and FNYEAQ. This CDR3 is CASSSRAGVTGTQYF. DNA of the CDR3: TGTGCCAGCAGCTCCCGAGCCGGGGTCACAGGTACGCAGTATTTT.

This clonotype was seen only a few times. Written as DNA, the CDR3 is TGCGCCAGCAGCCAAGACCCCTCTCCGGACAGGGCGCACTATGGCTACACCTTC. Translation gives CASSQDPSPDRAHYGYTF. The J gene is TRBJ1-2, the V gene TRBV4-3, with TRBD1 identical over 8 bases. Per germline, CDR1 LGHNA and CDR2 YSLEER. The CDR3 sequence is 18 residues long. V gave up 0 bases and J gave up 3 bases; unmatched junction bases: 12.